These 6 T cell receptor beta chains were sequenced from one sample in a study of T cell repertoires in cytomegalovirus infection. TCRdb reanalysed the reads using MiXCR and keeps one entry per CDR3 protein. This table has about 570,000 distinct CDR3 sequences, over 35% appearing once. These receptors have no identified antigens. The sample here was cultured PBMCs, taken from culture after CMV antigen stimulation. Source of these receptors: a human donor in good health (CMV status not recorded). Some clones in this sample may be carry-over from other donors' samples.

The rearrangement joins TRBV5-5 to TRBJ2-7; maybe TRBD1 (5 bases). Trimming took off 7 bases at V and 2 bases at J, with 19 bases between the two ends. The CDR3 is made up of 15 amino acids. Germline V lookup: CDR1 SGHKS, CDR2 YYEKEE (reference sequence). The CDR3: CASAANPQGPYEQYF. CDR3 in DNA: TGTGCCAGCGCGGCTAACCCCCAGGGCCCCTACGAGCAGTACTTC. Full variable domain (missing parts from reference TRBV5-5 and TRBJ2-7): DAGVTQSPTHLIKTRGQQVTLRCSPISGHKSVSWYQQVLGQGPQFIFQYYEKEERGRGNFPDRFSARQFPNYSSELNVNALLLGDSALYLCASAANPQGPYEQYFGPGTRLTVT.

The rearrangement links TRBV7-2 to TRBJ2-5; D might be TRBD1 (7 bases). The CDR3 runs to 12 residues. Trimming pared 3 bases from V and 14 bases from J, leaving 16 bases between. CDR1 and CDR2 (germline): SGHTA, FQGNSA. CDR3 DNA sequence: TGTGCCAGCAGCTTCGAGGGCGGGACAGCCTACTTC. This sequence encodes CASSFEGGTAYF.

This clonotype was observed a handful of times. The J gene is TRBJ2-1, the V gene TRBV7-9, with 13 bases aligning to TRBD2. The CDR3 is made up of 18 amino acids. J was trimmed by 4 bases and V by 5 bases; bases with no gene match: 11. Germline values: CDR1 SEHNR, CDR2 FQNEAQ (reference sequence). In DNA, the CDR3 is TGTGCCAGCAGCCTCAATTACGGACTAGCGGGAGCTTACAATGAGCAGTTCTTC. It yields the protein CASSLNYGLAGAYNEQFF.

This clonotype showed up just a few times. This rearrangement joins TRBV7-8 to TRBJ1-3; D is uncertain. Germline values: CDR1 SGHVS, CDR2 FQNEAQ. V was clipped by 11 bases and J by 4 bases, with 21 bases between them. CDR3 length: 15 amino acids. The CDR3 protein is CASQRGQESGNTIYF. The CDR3 bases are TGTGCCTCGCAGCGCGGGCAAGAAAGCGGAAACACCATATATTTT.

The chain uses TRBV18 and TRBJ2-5; 9 positions match TRBD2. The CDR3 is 15 amino acids. V dropped 3 bases and J dropped 4; count of bases not matched to a gene: 6. The germline V gene encodes CDR1 KGHSH and CDR2 LQKENI. This CDR3 reads CASSPREGGRETQYF. The CDR3 nucleotides are TGTGCCAGCTCACCGCGGGAGGGAGGGCGAGAGACCCAGTACTTC.

This clonotype has a handful of counts. V gene TRBV7-2 combines with J gene TRBJ2-7; TRBD1 matches 11 bases. Germline CDR1 reads SGHTA; CDR2 reads FQGNSA. Trimming took 5 bases from V and 3 from J; bases not matched to a gene: 6. This CDR3 comprises 15 residues. The CDR3 DNA sequence: TGTGCCAGCAGCCTCAGGACAGGGGGCTACTACGAGCAGTACTTC. Protein sequence: CASSLRTGGYYEQYF.